Below are 20 T cell receptor beta chains sequenced from a single sample in a study of shared clonotypes between healthy human individuals. The repertoire was sequenced with immunoSEQ multiplex PCR; TCRdb's copy has only in-frame clones and lacks some. The profile shows under 550,000 clones, around 96% of them singletons. Sequenced material: naive CD4+ T cells sorted from blood. Subset denoted: CD45RA+ positively selected. The receptors here all came from a young woman in good health.

This clone was found a few times. The chain has TRBV18 and TRBJ1-2; 8 bases map to TRBD1. Germline V lookup: CDR1 KGHSH, CDR2 LQKENI. V lost 2 bases and J lost 5; bases outside the gene matches: 4. The CDR3 is made up of 14 amino acids. Here the CDR3 DNA reads TGTGCCAGCTCACCAAGGGGACAGGATTATGGCTACACCTTC. It translates to CASSPRGQDYGYTF.

This clone has just one count. The genes are TRBV27 and TRBJ2-3; D perhaps matches TRBD2 (6 bases). CDR1 is MNHEY and CDR2 is SMNVEV in the germline V gene (reference sequence). The CDR3 contains 15 residues. Trimming cost V 3 bases and J 7 bases, with 17 bases left between them. CDR3 in DNA: TGTGCCAGCAGTTTTATAGCGGACCGTATGCATACGCAGTATTTT. It codes for CASSFIADRMHTQYF.

The chain uses TRBV6-5 and TRBJ2-1; 10 nucleotides align to TRBD1. V was pared by 6 bases and J by 1 base, with 3 bases of the junction left unmatched. Germline V gene data show CDR1 as MNHEY and CDR2 as SVGAGI. The CDR3 loop spans 15 amino acids. The CDR3 DNA reads TGTGCCAGCAGCTGGGACAGGGGATCCTACAATGAGCAGTTCTTC. This gives the protein CASSWDRGSYNEQFF.

This chain links TRBV2 with TRBJ2-2, with 8 bases that match TRBD2. Germline CDR1 is SNHLY and CDR2 is FYNNEI. With V trimmed by 6 bases and J by 6 bases, 9 bases remained unmatched. The CDR3 contains 15 residues. The CDR3 sequence is CASRPGGGKAGELFF. The CDR3 DNA reads as TGTGCCAGCAGGCCCGGGGGGGGTAAAGCCGGGGAGCTGTTTTTT. The variable domain in full, with the rest retrieved from reference TRBV2 and TRBJ2-2, is EPEVTQTPSHQVTQMGQEVILRCVPISNHLYFYWYRQILGQKVEFLVSFYNNEISEKSEIFDDQFSVERPDGSNFTLKIRSTKLEDSAMYFCASRPGGGKAGELFFGEGSRLTVL.

V usage is TRBV28 and J usage is TRBJ2-5; no firm D call. Trimming left V 6 bases short and J 7 bases short, with 12 bases between. This CDR3 is 12 amino acids long. The V gene's germline CDR1 is MDHEN and CDR2 SYDVKM. Here the CDR3 DNA reads TGTGCCAGCAGAGAAAAGGTGGGGACCCAGTACTTC. Protein sequence: CASREKVGTQYF.

The chain carries TRBV11-2 and TRBJ2-7; D gene uncertain. The V end lost 5 bases, the J end lost 4 bases, and 15 bases lay between the germline ends. Germline V gene sequence: CDR1 SGHAT, CDR2 FQNNGV. The CDR3 totals 14 residues. CDR3 bases: TGTGCCAGCAGCCTGGTCGGTGCTATGTACGAGCAGTACTTC. This gives the protein CASSLVGAMYEQYF.

This clone was detected once. The chain combines TRBV4-2 with TRBJ2-7; TRBD2 agrees at 9 bases. The CDR3 loop spans 15 amino acids. The ends lost 6 bases at V and 6 bases at J; junction bases unmatched: 12. Germline CDR1 and CDR2: LGHNA and YNFKEQ. CDR3 bases: TGTGCCAGCAGTCCAAATAGCGGGAGAAGAGGCGAGCAGTACTTC. Translation: CASSPNSGRRGEQYF.

The rearrangement uses TRBV6-1 and TRBJ2-4; D may be TRBD1 (5 bases). V was cut by 3 bases and J by 6 bases, with 15 bases left in between. Per germline, CDR1 MNHNS and CDR2 SASEGT. This CDR3 spans 15 amino acids. In DNA, the CDR3 is TGTGCCAGCAGTGAGACAGATTCTGCTGGAAACATTCAGTACTTC. It translates to CASSETDSAGNIQYF.

This chain joins TRBV6-1 and TRBJ2-7, with D possibly being TRBD1 (5 bases). V lost 7 bases and J lost 2, with 18 bases in between. The CDR3 is 15 amino acids. Germline V gene lookup returns CDR1 MNHNS and CDR2 SASEGT. CDR3 region: CASKGSQRQTYEQYF. The CDR3 DNA is TGTGCCAGCAAGGGTTCGCAGAGACAGACCTACGAGCAGTACTTC.

This clone was found once. This chain uses TRBV29-1 with TRBJ1-4, with 9 nucleotides matching TRBD1. The germline CDR1 and CDR2 sequences are SQVTM and ANQGSEA. The trim removed 6 bases at V and 4 bases at J, leaving 3 bases unmatched. This CDR3 spans 13 amino acids. The CDR3 here is CSVVDRGNEKLFF. The CDR3, as DNA: TGCAGCGTCGTGGACAGGGGTAATGAAAAACTGTTTTTT.

This chain uses TRBV18 with TRBJ1-2; TRBD1 might be the D (6 bases). This CDR3 has 14 residues. V was cut by 3 bases and J by 7 bases, with 15 bases left in between. Germline V CDR1 and CDR2: KGHSH, LQKENI. CDR3: CASSPGTNQRGYTF. The CDR3 bases are TGTGCCAGCTCACCGGGGACAAATCAACGTGGCTACACCTTC.

V usage is TRBV10-1 and J usage is TRBJ1-1; no reliable D call. From germline, CDR1 is WNHNN and CDR2 SYGVQD (reference sequence). The V end was cut by 2 bases, the J end by 11 bases, with 12 bases between. CDR3 length equals 12 residues. The CDR3 DNA is TGCGCCAGCAGTGAGACCGCCAAAGGGGCTTTCTTT. This gives the protein CASSETAKGAFF.

The V and J genes are TRBV28 and TRBJ2-2, with 8 nucleotides matching TRBD2. Germline V CDR1 and CDR2: MDHEN, SYDVKM. J gave up 4 bases and V 5 bases, and 15 bases lay outside the gene matches. The CDR3 runs 18 residues. The CDR3: CASSPSGRVVVGTGELFF. In DNA form, the CDR3 reads TGTGCCAGCAGTCCGAGCGGGAGAGTCGTCGTGGGCACCGGGGAGCTGTTTTTT. Full variable domain (remainder filled in from reference TRBV28 and TRBJ2-2): DVKVTQSSRYLVKRTGEKVFLECVQDMDHENMFWYRQDPGLGLRLIYFSYDVKMKEKGDIPEGYSVSREKKERFSLILESASTNQTSMYLCASSPSGRVVVGTGELFFGEGSRLTVL.

The genes are TRBV28 and TRBJ2-4; 8 positions match TRBD2. V shed 6 bases, J shed 1 base, and the junction held 11 bases outside the gene matches. Germline V gives CDR1 MDHEN, CDR2 SYDVKM. The CDR3 covers 17 residues. CDR3 nucleotide sequence: TGTGCCAGCAGCCTACATTCGGGAGGGCCGGCCAAAAACATTCAGTACTTC. The encoded protein is CASSLHSGGPAKNIQYF.

The chain employs TRBV4-1 and TRBJ2-3; D gene unclear. This CDR3 is built from 13 residues. Between the trimmed V and J ends, which lost 1 base and 1 base, there was a span of 3 bases. The germline gives CDR1 MGHRA, CDR2 YSYEKL. For the CDR3, the DNA is TGCGCCAGCAGCCAAGCCCGCACAGATACGCAGTATTTT. Translation: CASSQARTDTQYF.

Concerning this clone itself: This CDR3 is also generated by other DNA sequences in the sample. The gene calls are TRBV5-1 and TRBJ2-5, with D perhaps matching TRBD2 (5 bases). V dropped 0 bases and J dropped 4 bases, with 10 bases sitting between them. Germline assignment: CDR1 SGHRS and CDR2 YFSETQ. The CDR3 spans 14 residues. The CDR3 loop is CASSLGGPGETQYF. The CDR3 nucleotides read TGCGCCAGCAGCTTGGGAGGGCCGGGAGAGACCCAGTACTTC.

The V call is TRBV27, the J call TRBJ2-7, with D possibly being TRBD1 (6 bases). The CDR3 has 14 residues. Germline lookup yields CDR1 MNHEY and CDR2 SMNVEV (reference sequence). V shed 0 bases and J shed 6 bases, with 12 bases lying between them. The CDR3: CASSLSSGAIEQYF. The DNA for the CDR3 is TGTGCCAGCAGTTTATCATCAGGGGCTATCGAGCAGTACTTC.

This clone appeared a single time. V and J are TRBV5-6 and TRBJ2-2, with D perhaps matching TRBD1 (6 bases). Looked up from germline, CDR1 is SGHDT and CDR2 is YYEEEE. This CDR3 contains 15 residues. Deletions cut 3 bases from V and 3 bases from J, with 12 bases between. The CDR3 here is CASSYLTGDTGELFF. The CDR3 DNA reads as TGTGCCAGCAGCTACTTGACAGGCGACACCGGGGAGCTGTTTTTT.

The chain has TRBV19 and TRBJ2-2; no firm D call. CDR1 and CDR2 from the germline V gene are LNHDA and SQIVND (reference sequence). The germline V and J ends were trimmed by 5 bases and 4 bases, with 8 bases remaining between them. The CDR3 is 13 residues long. The CDR3 region has the DNA TGTGCCAGTAGTCCCCGGCGCACCGGGGAGCTGTTTTTT. Translated, it gives CASSPRRTGELFF.

The gene calls are TRBV2 and TRBJ2-7, with a possible D match to TRBD2 (6 bases). The V end lost 0 bases, the J end lost 2 bases, and 11 bases lay between the germline ends. This CDR3 contains 15 residues. Looked up from germline, CDR1 is SNHLY and CDR2 is FYNNEI. The CDR3 loop is CASSEAWEDPYEQYF. DNA of the CDR3: TGTGCCAGCAGTGAAGCGTGGGAGGATCCCTACGAGCAGTACTTC.